The 25 T cell receptor beta chains reported below all come from one sample, sequenced in a study of a mutant IDH1 vaccine in newly diagnosed glioma. Antigens of these TCRs are unknown. This table comes from immunoSEQ multiplex PCR, and its TCRdb copy is limited to in-frame clones, with some not included. The repertoire holds roughly 120,000 clones, with 85% to 90% as singletons. Described time point: week 11, during vaccination. Every single dose of the vaccine, 300 ug of mutant IDH1 20-mer peptide, came with topical imiquimod. Sequencing used PBMCs, obtained from a glioma patient whose treatment included an IDH1 peptide vaccine. The receptors were sampled from a woman in her forties or fifties with glioma.

As to this clone: Distinct nucleotide sequences in the sample also encode this CDR3. J is TRBJ2-3 and V is TRBV10-1; tentative D call: TRBD2 (6 bases). Trimming took 5 bases from V and 2 from J, leaving 8 bases between them. This CDR3 comprises 13 residues. Germline CDR1 and CDR2: WNHNN and SYGVQD (reference sequence). This CDR3 is CASSRDSTDTQYF. In DNA form, the CDR3 reads TGCGCCAGCAGTCGGGACTCCACAGATACGCAGTATTTT.

The rearrangement links TRBV15 to TRBJ2-2; TRBD1 is a possible D gene (5 bases). The ends were cut back, 0 bases at V and 10 bases at J, with 12 bases in the middle. The germline CDR1 and CDR2 sequences are LNHNV and YYDKDF (reference sequence). This CDR3 is built from 14 residues. The CDR3 DNA reads as TGTGCCACCAGCAGAGAACAGGATGGGATGGAGCTGTTTTTT. It codes for CATSREQDGMELFF.

The V and J genes are TRBV4-2 and TRBJ2-1; 11 nucleotides line up with TRBD2. V lost 4 bases to trimming and J lost 5 bases; unmatched junction nucleotides: 4. The CDR3 is 15 amino acids. Germline V gene sequence: CDR1 LGHNA, CDR2 YNFKEQ. Here the CDR3 reads CASSPGTSGNNEQFF. The CDR3 DNA reads as TGTGCCAGCAGCCCCGGGACTAGCGGCAACAATGAGCAGTTCTTC.

The gene calls are TRBV7-2 and TRBJ1-5; D not resolved. Trimming took 5 bases from V and 5 from J, leaving 10 bases between them. Germline CDR1 and CDR2: SGHTA and FQGNSA. The CDR3 extends over 13 amino acids. The CDR3 nucleotides are TGTGCCAGCAGCCAAACGGGGTATCAGCCCCAGCATTTT. Translating it yields CASSQTGYQPQHF.

The rearrangement links TRBV30 to TRBJ2-1, with D unclear. Germline CDR1 is GTSNPN and CDR2 is SVGIG (reference sequence). The germline V and J ends were trimmed by 2 bases and 10 bases, with 9 bases remaining between them. There are 11 residues in the CDR3. As DNA, the CDR3 is TGTGCCTGGAGTCCCGGGTACGAGCAGTTCTTC. Encoded protein: CAWSPGYEQFF.

This clone was recorded once. The CDR3 here is CASSRLAGGNTGELFF. In DNA form, the CDR3 reads TGTGCCAGCAGCAGACTAGCGGGAGGGAACACCGGGGAGCTGTTTTTT. The chain links TRBV7-6 to TRBJ2-2; the match to TRBD2 covers 13 bases. In germline, CDR1 is SGHVS, CDR2 FNYEAQ. The CDR3 has 16 residues. V lost 5 bases to trimming and J lost 1 base; unmatched junction nucleotides: 1.

This clone was picked up a small number of times. V usage is TRBV28 and J usage is TRBJ1-5; 11 positions agree with TRBD1. The junction had 5 bases not matched to a gene; V was cut back by 3 bases and J by 7 bases. The CDR3 length is 15 residues. Per germline, CDR1 MDHEN and CDR2 SYDVKM. CDR3 sequence reads: CASSFGTGGRQPQHF. The DNA for the CDR3 is TGTGCCAGCAGTTTTGGGACAGGGGGAAGGCAGCCCCAGCATTTT.

This clone appeared once. The chain links TRBV19 to TRBJ1-3; perhaps TRBD1 as D (6 bases). The CDR3 is 14 residues long. V dropped 1 base and J dropped 3 bases, with 7 bases sitting between them. Germline V lookup: CDR1 LNHDA, CDR2 SQIVND (reference sequence). In nucleotides, the CDR3 is TGTGCCAGTAGTATAGGGACAGTTGGAAACACCATATATTTT. As protein: CASSIGTVGNTIYF.

This chain links TRBV7-9 with TRBJ2-7; 8 bases are a match to TRBD1. Germline CDR1 and CDR2: SEHNR and FQNEAQ (reference sequence). CDR3 size: 15 residues. V gave up 0 bases and J gave up 2 bases; unmatched junction bases: 3. CDR3 amino acids: CASSLAQGETYEQYF. CDR3 in DNA: TGTGCCAGCAGCTTAGCACAGGGGGAGACCTACGAGCAGTACTTC.

V gene TRBV9 combines with J gene TRBJ1-1; no reliable D call. V was cut by 0 bases and J by 9 bases, with 9 bases left in between. The CDR3 sequence is 12 residues long. Germline lookup yields CDR1 SGDLS and CDR2 YYNGEE. CDR3 DNA sequence: TGTGCCAGCAGCGTAGGACGTGGTCAAGCTTTCTTT. Amino acids: CASSVGRGQAFF.

This chain's CDR3 is CASSPSSGSSYNEQFF. CDR3 sequence (DNA): TGTGCCAGCAGCCCCTCTAGCGGGAGCTCCTACAATGAGCAGTTCTTC. J is TRBJ2-1 and V is TRBV7-9; 10 bases align to TRBD2. Germline V gene sequence: CDR1 SEHNR, CDR2 FQNEAQ (reference sequence). The CDR3 consists of 16 residues. With 5 bases clipped from V and 0 bases from J, the junction kept 4 bases outside the gene matches.

The chain combines TRBV30 with TRBJ1-2, with 7 bases matching TRBD1. This CDR3 comprises 13 residues. Germline assignment: CDR1 GTSNPN and CDR2 SVGIG (reference sequence). Losses at the gene ends were 4 bases for V and 4 bases for J; bases not matched to a gene: 6. Here the CDR3 DNA reads TGTGCCTGGAAGACAGGGACGGCCTATGGCTACACCTTC. Encoded protein: CAWKTGTAYGYTF.

The V gene is TRBV18, the J gene TRBJ1-1, with D perhaps TRBD1 (5 bases). The CDR3 is 13 amino acids. CDR1 is KGHSH, CDR2 LQKENI, per germline. V lost 7 bases and J 0 bases, leaving 9 bases between the germline ends. The CDR3 nucleotides read TGTGCCAGCTGTGACAGCATGAACACTGAAGCTTTCTTT. This translates into CASCDSMNTEAFF.

The rearrangement links TRBV4-1 to TRBJ1-6; 10 positions agree with TRBD1. The CDR3 contains 15 residues. Trimming cost V 4 bases and J 6 bases; bases outside gene matches: 3. Germline loops: CDR1 MGHRA, CDR2 YSYEKL. The CDR3 nucleotides read TGCGCCAGCAGCCCGGGACAGGGGTTTAATTCACCCCTCCACTTT. Encoded protein: CASSPGQGFNSPLHF.

This clone has a single count. This sequence joins TRBV13 and TRBJ2-1; perhaps D is TRBD1 or TRBD2 (5 bases each). Trimming stripped 5 bases from V and 2 bases from J, with 19 bases between. In germline, CDR1 is PRHDT, CDR2 FYEKMQ (reference sequence). The length of the CDR3 is 17 residues. The CDR3, as DNA: TGTGCCAGCAGCAGCCGAGGGACGGGCCGCCCCTACAATGAGCAGTTCTTC. This codes for CASSSRGTGRPYNEQFF.

CDR3 in DNA: TGTGCCAGCAGTATTAGGGCGACCGCTGGAAACACCATATATTTT. Its translation is CASSIRATAGNTIYF. This chain joins TRBV6-1 and TRBJ1-3; D gene unclear. The CDR3 spans 15 residues. The V and J ends lost 5 bases and 2 bases respectively, with 13 bases between them. From germline, CDR1 is MNHNS and CDR2 SASEGT.

This rearrangement joins TRBV27 to TRBJ1-2; D might be TRBD1 (6 bases). Germline CDR1 and CDR2: MNHEY and SMNVEV (reference sequence). V was pared by 3 bases and J by 8 bases, with 16 bases between. The CDR3 is made up of 14 amino acids. The CDR3 coding sequence is TGTGCCAGCAGTTTCCTGGGGGGCGCGGAAGGCTACACCTTC. Translated, it gives CASSFLGGAEGYTF.

The chain employs TRBV6-6 and TRBJ2-1; TRBD1 or TRBD2 may be the D gene (5 bases each). The length of the CDR3 is 15 residues. The V and J ends lost 0 bases and 10 bases respectively, with 16 bases between them. Germline loops: CDR1 MNHNY, CDR2 SVGAGI (reference sequence). CDR3 coding DNA: TGTGCCAGCAGTTACTCGCAGGGTTGGTCGGGGGAGCAGTTCTTC. Translation gives CASSYSQGWSGEQFF.

This chain joins TRBV7-3 and TRBJ2-2; D is undetermined. Deletions cut 2 bases from V and 5 bases from J, with 12 bases between. The CDR3 loop spans 15 amino acids. Germline V gives CDR1 SGHTA, CDR2 FQGTGA. CDR3 in amino acids: CASSLLANPTGELFF. DNA of the CDR3: TGTGCCAGCAGCTTATTGGCCAACCCGACCGGGGAGCTGTTTTTT. Based on the CDR3 plus reference TRBV7-3 and TRBJ2-2, the full variable domain is GAGVSQTPSNKVTEKGKYVELRCDPISGHTALYWYRQSLGQGPEFLIYFQGTGAADDSGLPNDRFFAVRPEGSVSTLKIQRTERGDSAVYLCASSLLANPTGELFFGEGSRLTVL.

This chain links TRBV29-1 with TRBJ1-2, with D perhaps matching TRBD1 (5 bases). CDR1 is SQVTM and CDR2 is ANQGSEA in the germline V gene. The germline V and J ends were trimmed by 3 bases and 6 bases, with 11 bases remaining between them. CDR3 length: 12 residues. CDR3 sequence: CSVDLGANGYTF. The CDR3 DNA reads as TGCAGCGTTGATCTAGGGGCCAATGGCTACACCTTC.

The chain employs TRBV7-3 and TRBJ1-1; D might be TRBD1 (5 bases). Germline values: CDR1 SGHTA, CDR2 FQGTGA. The CDR3 is 13 residues long. Trimming cost V 3 bases and J 2 bases, with 7 bases left between them. The CDR3 DNA sequence: TGTGCCAGCAGCTTGACAGTTAACACTGAAGCTTTCTTT. It is translated as CASSLTVNTEAFF.

The CDR3 DNA reads TGTGCCAGCAGTTTCGGGCGAGGAACAGATACGCAGTATTTT. Residues: CASSFGRGTDTQYF. This rearrangement joins TRBV28 to TRBJ2-3; D gene uncertain. V was pared by 3 bases and J by 3 bases, with 10 bases between. CDR1 and CDR2 (germline): MDHEN, SYDVKM. The CDR3 has 14 amino acids. Full variable domain (remainder filled in from reference TRBV28 and TRBJ2-3): DVKVTQSSRYLVKRTGEKVFLECVQDMDHENMFWYRQDPGLGLRLIYFSYDVKMKEKGDIPEGYSVSREKKERFSLILESASTNQTSMYLCASSFGRGTDTQYFGPGTRLTVL.

The chain uses TRBV19 and TRBJ1-6, with 10 positions matching TRBD1. Per germline, CDR1 LNHDA and CDR2 SQIVND (reference sequence). Trimming cost V 4 bases and J 7 bases; bases outside gene matches: 7. The CDR3 contains 16 residues. CDR3 residues: CASSTFRTGGNSPLHF. The CDR3 DNA follows: TGTGCCAGTAGTACCTTCCGGACAGGGGGGAATTCACCCCTCCACTTT.

This clone was seen a handful of times. The chain employs TRBV7-9 and TRBJ2-1; 8 bases agree with TRBD2. Trimming at V came to 4 bases and at J to 4 bases, leaving 12 bases not matched to a gene. The CDR3 is 17 amino acids. CDR1 is SEHNR and CDR2 is FQNEAQ in the germline V gene (reference sequence). The CDR3 loop is CASSSLYSGKTYNEQFF. The DNA for the CDR3 is TGTGCCAGCAGCTCCCTATATAGCGGGAAAACTTACAATGAGCAGTTCTTC.

V and J are TRBV4-1 and TRBJ1-5; D gene unclear. CDR1 and CDR2 (germline): MGHRA, YSYEKL. This CDR3 spans 16 amino acids. V lost 0 bases, J lost 2 bases, and 11 bases lay in between. Written as DNA, the CDR3 is TGCGCCAGCAGCCAAGATGGCGGGATTGGCAATCAGCCCCAGCATTTT. Protein product: CASSQDGGIGNQPQHF.